This entry lists 16 T cell receptor beta chains sequenced from one sample in a study of blood T cell repertoires in COVID-19. Using immunoSEQ multiplex PCR, the repertoire was profiled, and TCRdb retains in-frame clones only, with some absent. The table lists about 390,000 clones, about 87% of them singletons. Sequenced: PBMCs or T cells enriched from blood (not recorded which). The receptors come from a woman between 50 and 59 years old who had recovered from COVID-19.

CDR3 residues: CASSLGYEQYF. The DNA of the CDR3 is TGTGCCAGCAGCCTAGGCTACGAGCAGTACTTC. The gene calls are TRBV12-3 or TRBV12-4 and TRBJ2-7; D unresolved. CDR3 size: 11 residues. Trimming stripped 6 bases from V and 3 bases from J, with 6 bases between.

V usage is TRBV7-2 and J usage is TRBJ1-1; no reliable D call. The CDR3 consists of 14 residues. Trimming took 0 bases from V and 6 from J, leaving 11 bases between them. Germline CDR1 and CDR2: SGHTA and FQGNSA. The CDR3 DNA is TGTGCCAGCAGCTTAGCCGTGCCGGCGGCTGAAGCTTTCTTT. Its translation: CASSLAVPAAEAFF.

The rearrangement links TRBV7-2 to TRBJ1-3, with D perhaps TRBD1 (6 bases). Germline lookup yields CDR1 SGHTA and CDR2 FQGNSA. The CDR3 is 14 residues long. The V gene lost 4 bases and the J gene lost 5 bases, with 12 bases spanning the gap. CDR3 sequence: CASSYSGDRNTIYF. The CDR3 DNA follows: TGTGCCAGCAGCTACTCAGGGGATAGAAACACCATATATTTT. Based on the CDR3 plus reference TRBV7-2 and TRBJ1-3, the full variable domain is GAGVSQSPSNKVTEKGKDVELRCDPISGHTALYWYRQSLGQGLEFLIYFQGNSAPDKSGLPSDRFSAERTGGSVSTLTIQRTQQEDSAVYLCASSYSGDRNTIYFGEGSWLTVV.

The chain couples TRBV4-2 to TRBJ2-1; TRBD2 aligns across 7 bases. Germline trimming cut 0 bases from V and 5 bases from J; bases unmatched to any gene: 7. CDR3 size: 16 residues. CDR1 and CDR2 from the germline V gene are LGHNA and YNFKEQ. The CDR3 bases are TGTGCCAGCAGCCAAGATTCGGCGACTAGCAACAATGAGCAGTTCTTC. This translates into CASSQDSATSNNEQFF.

The chain has TRBV5-6 and TRBJ1-2; TRBD1 is a possible D gene (6 bases). Germline V gene lookup returns CDR1 SGHDT and CDR2 YYEEEE. V was shortened by 4 bases and J by 3 bases, with 16 bases between the two germline ends. The CDR3 loop spans 15 amino acids. CDR3 amino acids: CASSPRGGGYYGYTF. The CDR3 DNA sequence: TGTGCCAGCAGCCCCCGAGGGGGGGGGTACTATGGCTACACCTTC.

The J gene is TRBJ2-7, the V gene TRBV5-1; 9 nucleotides line up with TRBD1. The CDR3 covers 15 residues. In germline, CDR1 is SGHRS, CDR2 YFSETQ. The J segment lost 4 bases and the V segment lost 5 bases, leaving 10 bases of the junction unmatched. Here the CDR3 reads CASRALDRGIYEQYF. CDR3 in DNA: TGCGCCAGCAGGGCCTTGGACAGGGGTATTTACGAGCAGTACTTC.

This sequence joins TRBV5-1 and TRBJ2-7, with 8 positions matching TRBD2. This CDR3 contains 15 residues. Trimming at V came to 4 bases and at J to 3 bases, leaving 9 bases not matched to a gene. CDR1 is SGHRS and CDR2 is YFSETQ in the germline V gene. For the CDR3, the DNA is TGCGCCAGCAGCCCCCGTGGACTAGCTGACTACGAGCAGTACTTC. Translated, it gives CASSPRGLADYEQYF.

The chain recombines TRBV7-8 with TRBJ1-1; D is perhaps TRBD1 (5 bases). Trimming removed 5 bases from V and 4 bases from J, with 11 bases in between. Germline CDR1 is SGHVS and CDR2 is FQNEAQ. The CDR3 is 13 residues long. Here the CDR3 reads CASSPGGATEAFF. As DNA, the CDR3 is TGTGCCAGCAGCCCCGGCGGGGCCACTGAAGCTTTCTTT.

The chain carries TRBV19 and TRBJ2-7; 8 bases agree with TRBD1. In germline, CDR1 is LNHDA, CDR2 SQIVND (reference sequence). CDR3 length equals 14 residues. The V and J ends lost 4 bases and 2 bases, in that order; junction bases with no gene match: 4. The CDR3 is CASSTTGEAYEQYF. CDR3 coding DNA: TGTGCCAGTAGTACGACAGGGGAGGCCTACGAGCAGTACTTC.

The V gene is TRBV15, the J gene TRBJ2-7; 7 nucleotides match TRBD1. The CDR3 extends over 15 amino acids. Per germline, CDR1 LNHNV and CDR2 YYDKDF (reference sequence). V shed 5 bases and J 1 base; nucleotides not matched to a gene: 8. DNA of the CDR3: TGTGCCACCAGCCTCGACCGGGACAGATCCTACGAGCAGTACTTC. Translating gives CATSLDRDRSYEQYF.

This clone appeared once. The rearrangement links TRBV7-8 to TRBJ1-2, with D uncertain. Per germline, CDR1 SGHVS and CDR2 FQNEAQ. This CDR3 is built from 14 residues. V was clipped by 1 base and J by 8 bases, with 14 bases between them. This chain's CDR3 is CASSLEALAGGYTF. The CDR3 DNA follows: TGTGCCAGCAGCTTAGAGGCCCTAGCGGGCGGCTACACCTTC.

This clone was recorded a few times. The V gene is TRBV3-1 (or the pseudogene TRBV3-2), the J gene TRBJ1-6; D may be TRBD1 (6 bases). CDR1 and CDR2 from the germline V gene are LGHDT and YNNKEL (reference sequence). Trimming left V 1 base short and J 6 bases short, with 13 bases between. The CDR3 runs to 16 residues. The CDR3 coding sequence is TGTGCCAGCAGCCAAGTTGGGGGCAGGGGTAATTCACCCCTCCACTTT. This gives the protein CASSQVGGRGNSPLHF.

The chain is built from TRBV7-8 and TRBJ1-5; TRBD1 agrees at 8 bases. The CDR3 is made up of 15 amino acids. The ends lost 1 base at V and 6 bases at J; junction bases unmatched: 5. Germline-derived CDR1 and CDR2 are SGHVS and FQNEAQ. The CDR3 region has the DNA TGTGCCAGCAGCTTAGACAGGGGGGGAATTCAGCCCCAGCATTTT. It translates to CASSLDRGGIQPQHF. Using reference TRBV7-8 and TRBJ1-5 for the parts outside the CDR3, the full variable domain is GAGVSQSPRYKVAKRGQDVALRCDPISGHVSLFWYQQALGQGPEFLTYFQNEAQLDKSGLPSDRFFAERPEGSVSTLKIQRTQQEDSAVYLCASSLDRGGIQPQHFGDGTRLSIL.

The rearrangement joins TRBV5-1 to TRBJ1-1; the match to TRBD1 covers 7 bases. In germline, CDR1 is SGHRS, CDR2 YFSETQ. This CDR3 is 15 amino acids long. The V gene end was trimmed by 4 bases and the J gene end by 0 bases; junction bases not matched to a gene: 6. CDR3 DNA sequence: TGCGCCAGCAGCATGGGACAGAGCATGAACACTGAAGCTTTCTTT. Residues: CASSMGQSMNTEAFF.

The chain combines TRBV6-5 with TRBJ1-2, with D maybe TRBD1 (6 bases). The CDR3 is 15 residues long. Germline CDR1 and CDR2: MNHEY and SVGAGI. V lost 6 bases and J lost 4, with 18 bases in between. The CDR3 nucleotides read TGTGCCAGCAGGTTACAGGACAGCCCGGGCTATGGCTACACCTTC. This encodes CASRLQDSPGYGYTF.

The J gene is TRBJ1-4, the V gene TRBV2; D gene uncertain. Trimming took 3 bases from V and 4 from J, leaving 9 bases between them. This CDR3 has 14 residues. Per germline, CDR1 SNHLY and CDR2 FYNNEI. CDR3 amino acids: CASSDSVLNEKLFF. CDR3 sequence (DNA): TGTGCCAGCAGTGACTCTGTCCTTAATGAAAAACTGTTTTTT.